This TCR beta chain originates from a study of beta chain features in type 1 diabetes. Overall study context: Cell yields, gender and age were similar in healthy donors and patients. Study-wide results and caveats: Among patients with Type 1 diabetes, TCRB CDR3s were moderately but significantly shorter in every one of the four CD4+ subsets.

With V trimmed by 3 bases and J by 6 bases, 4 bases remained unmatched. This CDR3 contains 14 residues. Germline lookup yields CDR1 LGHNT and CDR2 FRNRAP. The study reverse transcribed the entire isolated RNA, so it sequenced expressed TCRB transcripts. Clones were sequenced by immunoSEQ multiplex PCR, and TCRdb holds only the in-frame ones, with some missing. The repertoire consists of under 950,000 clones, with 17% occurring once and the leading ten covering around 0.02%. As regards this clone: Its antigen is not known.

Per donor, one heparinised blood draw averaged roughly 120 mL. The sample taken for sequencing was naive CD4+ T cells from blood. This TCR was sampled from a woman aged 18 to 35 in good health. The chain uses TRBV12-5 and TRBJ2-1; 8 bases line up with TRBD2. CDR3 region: CASGFSAGGNEQFF. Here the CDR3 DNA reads TGTGCTAGTGGTTTCTCGGCGGGAGGCAATGAGCAGTTCTTC.